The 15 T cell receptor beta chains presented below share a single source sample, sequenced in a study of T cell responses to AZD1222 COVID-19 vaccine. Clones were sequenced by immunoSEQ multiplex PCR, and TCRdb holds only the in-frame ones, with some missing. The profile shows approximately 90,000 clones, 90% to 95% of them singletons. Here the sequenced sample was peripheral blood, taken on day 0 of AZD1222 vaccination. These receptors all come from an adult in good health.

For the CDR3, the DNA is TGTGCCAGCAGCTTAGGTAGGGGACAGGGGCGGCAGTTCTTC. Translated: CASSLGRGQGRQFF. The V gene is TRBV11-3, the J gene TRBJ2-1, with 10 nucleotides matching TRBD1. V lost 1 base and J lost 12; bases outside the gene matches: 6. The germline V gene encodes CDR1 SGHNT and CDR2 YENEEA. The CDR3 sequence is 14 residues long.

The CDR3 sequence is CASSQEGGKTGELFF. The CDR3 DNA reads TGCGCCAGCAGCCAAGAGGGGGGGAAGACCGGGGAGCTGTTTTTT. V is TRBV4-1 and J is TRBJ2-2, with 7 bases that match TRBD2. Germline lookup yields CDR1 MGHRA and CDR2 YSYEKL. The CDR3 runs 15 residues. Unmatched junction bases numbered 3, after V lost 0 bases and J lost 5 bases.

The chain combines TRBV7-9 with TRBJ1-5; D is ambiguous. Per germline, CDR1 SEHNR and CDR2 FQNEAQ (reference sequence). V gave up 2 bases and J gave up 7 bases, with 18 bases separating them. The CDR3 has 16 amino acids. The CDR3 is CASSLQSGGGGQPQHF. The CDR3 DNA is TGTGCCAGCAGCTTACAATCGGGTGGAGGAGGACAGCCCCAGCATTTT.

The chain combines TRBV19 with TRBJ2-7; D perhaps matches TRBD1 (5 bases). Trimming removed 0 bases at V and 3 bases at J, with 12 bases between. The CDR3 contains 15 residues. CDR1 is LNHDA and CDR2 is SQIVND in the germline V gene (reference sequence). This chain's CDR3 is CASSIDLGVGYEQYF. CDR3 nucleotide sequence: TGTGCCAGTAGTATAGATCTAGGGGTCGGCTACGAGCAGTACTTC. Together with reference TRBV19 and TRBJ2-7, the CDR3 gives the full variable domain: DGGITQSPKYLFRKEGQNVTLSCEQNLNHDAMYWYRQDPGQGLRLIYYSQIVNDFQKGDIAEGYSVSREKKESFPLTVTSAQKNPTAFYLCASSIDLGVGYEQYFGPGTRLTVT.

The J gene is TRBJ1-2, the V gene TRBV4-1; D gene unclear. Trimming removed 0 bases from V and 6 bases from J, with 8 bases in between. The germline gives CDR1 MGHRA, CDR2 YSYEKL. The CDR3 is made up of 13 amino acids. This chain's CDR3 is CASSQENGNGYTF. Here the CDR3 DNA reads TGCGCCAGCAGCCAAGAAAATGGAAATGGCTACACCTTC.

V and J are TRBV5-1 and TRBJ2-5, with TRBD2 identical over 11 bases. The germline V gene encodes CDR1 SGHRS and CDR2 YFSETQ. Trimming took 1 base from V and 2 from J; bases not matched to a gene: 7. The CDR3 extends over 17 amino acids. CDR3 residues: CASSLSLAGAIQETQYF. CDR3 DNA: TGCGCCAGCAGCTTGTCACTAGCGGGGGCCATTCAAGAGACCCAGTACTTC.

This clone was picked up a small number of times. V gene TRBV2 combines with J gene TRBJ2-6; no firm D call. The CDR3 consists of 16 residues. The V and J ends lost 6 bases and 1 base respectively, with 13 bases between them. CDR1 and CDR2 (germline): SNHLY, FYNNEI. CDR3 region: CASSPGPVSGANVLTF. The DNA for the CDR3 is TGTGCCAGCAGCCCAGGACCGGTATCTGGGGCCAACGTCCTGACTTTC.

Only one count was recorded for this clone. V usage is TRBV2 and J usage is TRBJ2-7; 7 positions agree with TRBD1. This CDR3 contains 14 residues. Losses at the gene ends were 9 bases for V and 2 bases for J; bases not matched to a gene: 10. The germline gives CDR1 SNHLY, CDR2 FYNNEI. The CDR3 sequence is CASNTGTAAYEQYF. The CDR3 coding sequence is TGTGCCAGTAACACCGGGACAGCAGCCTACGAGCAGTACTTC. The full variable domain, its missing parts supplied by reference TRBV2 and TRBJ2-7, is EPEVTQTPSHQVTQMGQEVILRCVPISNHLYFYWYRQILGQKVEFLVSFYNNEISEKSEIFDDQFSVERPDGSNFTLKIRSTKLEDSAMYFCASNTGTAAYEQYFGPGTRLTVT.

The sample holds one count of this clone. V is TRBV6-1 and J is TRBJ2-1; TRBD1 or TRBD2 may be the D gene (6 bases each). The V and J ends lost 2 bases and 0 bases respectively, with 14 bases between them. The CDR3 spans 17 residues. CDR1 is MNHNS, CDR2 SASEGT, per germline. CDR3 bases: TGTGCCAGCAGTGAATGGGGGCTAGCGAGCTCCTACAATGAGCAGTTCTTC. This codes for CASSEWGLASSYNEQFF.

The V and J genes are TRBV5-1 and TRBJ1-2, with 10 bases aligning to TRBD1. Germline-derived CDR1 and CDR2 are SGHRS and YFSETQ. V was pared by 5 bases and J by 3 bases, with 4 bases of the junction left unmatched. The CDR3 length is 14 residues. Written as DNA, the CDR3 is TGCGCCAGCAGTCCCGGGACAGGGGACTATGGCTACACCTTC. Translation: CASSPGTGDYGYTF.

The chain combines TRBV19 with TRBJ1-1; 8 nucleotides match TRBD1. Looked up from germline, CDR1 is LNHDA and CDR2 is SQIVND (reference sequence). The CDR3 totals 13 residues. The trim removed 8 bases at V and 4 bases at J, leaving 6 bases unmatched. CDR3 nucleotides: TGTGCCAGTGGACAGGGCGGTTTCACTGAAGCTTTCTTT. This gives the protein CASGQGGFTEAFF. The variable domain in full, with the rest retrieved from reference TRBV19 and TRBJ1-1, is DGGITQSPKYLFRKEGQNVTLSCEQNLNHDAMYWYRQDPGQGLRLIYYSQIVNDFQKGDIAEGYSVSREKKESFPLTVTSAQKNPTAFYLCASGQGGFTEAFFGQGTRLTVV.

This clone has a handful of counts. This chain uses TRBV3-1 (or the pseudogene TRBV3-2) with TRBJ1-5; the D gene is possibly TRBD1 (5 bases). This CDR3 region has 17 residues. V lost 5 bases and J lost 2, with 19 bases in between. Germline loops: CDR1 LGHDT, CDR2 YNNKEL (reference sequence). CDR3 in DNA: TGTGCCAGCAGCTTCGGGACGGTGGGCGGACGCAATCAGCCCCAGCATTTT. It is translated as CASSFGTVGGRNQPQHF.

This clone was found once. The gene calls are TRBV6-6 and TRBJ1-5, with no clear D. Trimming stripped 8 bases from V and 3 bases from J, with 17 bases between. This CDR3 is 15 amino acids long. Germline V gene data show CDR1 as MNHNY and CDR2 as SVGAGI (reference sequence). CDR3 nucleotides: TGTGCCAGCCGAACCGGTGCCGCCTCCAATCAGCCCCAGCATTTT. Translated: CASRTGAASNQPQHF.

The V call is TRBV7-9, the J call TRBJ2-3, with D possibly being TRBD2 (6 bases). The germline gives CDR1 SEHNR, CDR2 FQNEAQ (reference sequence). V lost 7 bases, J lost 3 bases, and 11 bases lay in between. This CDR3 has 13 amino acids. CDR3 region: CASIWGVTDTQYF. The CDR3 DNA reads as TGTGCCAGCATCTGGGGGGTGACAGATACGCAGTATTTT.

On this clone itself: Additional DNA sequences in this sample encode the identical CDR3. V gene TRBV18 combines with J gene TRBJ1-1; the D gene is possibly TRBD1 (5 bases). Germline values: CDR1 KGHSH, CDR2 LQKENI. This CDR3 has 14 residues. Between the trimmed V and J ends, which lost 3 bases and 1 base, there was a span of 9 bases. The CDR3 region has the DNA TGTGCCAGCTCACCTCAAGGGGCGAACACTGAAGCTTTCTTT. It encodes CASSPQGANTEAFF.